This T cell receptor beta chain was retrieved from a study of Tregs in tolerant kidney transplant recipients. Data came from immunoSEQ multiplex PCR; TCRdb stores just in-frame clones and leaves some out. The sample contains more than 60,000 clones, 85% to 90% of which appear only once. Germline values: CDR1 SGHNT, CDR2 YYREEE (reference sequence). The CDR3 has 14 residues. Germline trimming cut 3 bases from V and 4 bases from J; bases unmatched to any gene: 4. This receptor was identified in a human donor who received a combined kidney and bone marrow transplant. The material sequenced was CD4+ T cells from blood, taken before the transplant. The chain combines TRBV5-4 with TRBJ2-1; 7 bases line up with TRBD2. Written as DNA, the CDR3 is TGTGCCAGCAGCTGGGCTAGCGGATACAATGAGCAGTTCTTC. Amino acids: CASSWASGYNEQFF.